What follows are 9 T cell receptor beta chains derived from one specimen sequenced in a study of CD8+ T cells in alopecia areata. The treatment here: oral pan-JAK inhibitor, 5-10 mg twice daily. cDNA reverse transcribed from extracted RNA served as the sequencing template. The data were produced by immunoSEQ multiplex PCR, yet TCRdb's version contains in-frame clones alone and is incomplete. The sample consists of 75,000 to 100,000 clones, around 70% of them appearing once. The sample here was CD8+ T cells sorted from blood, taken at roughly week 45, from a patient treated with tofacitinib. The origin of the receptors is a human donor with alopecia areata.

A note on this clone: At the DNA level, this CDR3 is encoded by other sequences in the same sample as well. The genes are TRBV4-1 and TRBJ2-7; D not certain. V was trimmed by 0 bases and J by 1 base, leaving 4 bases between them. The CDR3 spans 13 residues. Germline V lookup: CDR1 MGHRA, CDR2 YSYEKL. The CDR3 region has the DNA TGCGCCAGCAGCCAAGAAGGTTCCTACGAGCAGTACTTC. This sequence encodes CASSQEGSYEQYF.

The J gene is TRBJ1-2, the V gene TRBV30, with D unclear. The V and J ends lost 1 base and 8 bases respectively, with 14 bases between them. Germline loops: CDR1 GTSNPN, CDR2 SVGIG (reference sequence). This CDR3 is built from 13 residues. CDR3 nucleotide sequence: TGTGCCTGGAGTGCGATTGGACCGGAAGGCTACACCTTC. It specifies CAWSAIGPEGYTF.

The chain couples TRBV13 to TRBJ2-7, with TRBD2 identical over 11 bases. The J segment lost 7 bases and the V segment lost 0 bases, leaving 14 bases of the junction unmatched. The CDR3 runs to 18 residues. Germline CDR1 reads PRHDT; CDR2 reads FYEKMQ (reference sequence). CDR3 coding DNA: TGTGCCAGCAGCTTAGGCAGTCTAGCGGGGGGCGACCCTCGTGAGCAGTACTTC. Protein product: CASSLGSLAGGDPREQYF.

As DNA, the CDR3 is TGTGCCAGCAGCTTAGCGCCGCCAGGGGCTAATGAAAAACTGTTTTTT. Translated: CASSLAPPGANEKLFF. This chain joins TRBV7-9 and TRBJ1-4; D is possibly TRBD1 (6 bases). V lost 0 bases, J lost 3 bases, and 11 bases lay in between. There are 16 residues in the CDR3. Germline CDR1 SEHNR, CDR2 FQNEAQ (reference sequence). Filled out from reference TRBV7-9 and TRBJ1-4, the complete variable domain reads DTGVSQNPRHKITKRGQNVTFRCDPISEHNRLYWYRQTLGQGPEFLTYFQNEAQLEKSRLLSDRFSAERPKGSFSTLEIQRTEQGDSAMYLCASSLAPPGANEKLFFGSGTQLSVL.

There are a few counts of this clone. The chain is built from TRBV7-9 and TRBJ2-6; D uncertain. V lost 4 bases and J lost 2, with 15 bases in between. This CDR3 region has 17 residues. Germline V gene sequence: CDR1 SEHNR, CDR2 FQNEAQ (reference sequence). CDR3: CASSSSQAGPGANVLTF. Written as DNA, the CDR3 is TGTGCCAGCAGCTCAAGCCAGGCTGGCCCTGGGGCCAACGTCCTGACTTTC.

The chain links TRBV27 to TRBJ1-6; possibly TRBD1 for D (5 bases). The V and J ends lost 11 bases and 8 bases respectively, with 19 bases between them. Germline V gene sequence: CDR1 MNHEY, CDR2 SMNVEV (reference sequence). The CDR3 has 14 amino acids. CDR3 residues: CAPRWGGTYSPLHF. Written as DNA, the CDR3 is TGTGCCCCTCGCTGGGGGGGAACGTATTCACCCCTCCACTTT.

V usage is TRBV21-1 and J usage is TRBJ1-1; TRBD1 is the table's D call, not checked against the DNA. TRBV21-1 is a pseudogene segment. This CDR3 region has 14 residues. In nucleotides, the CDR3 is TGTGCCAGCAGCGCACGACAGGGAGGCACTGAAGCTTTCTTT. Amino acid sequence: CASSARQGGTEAFF.

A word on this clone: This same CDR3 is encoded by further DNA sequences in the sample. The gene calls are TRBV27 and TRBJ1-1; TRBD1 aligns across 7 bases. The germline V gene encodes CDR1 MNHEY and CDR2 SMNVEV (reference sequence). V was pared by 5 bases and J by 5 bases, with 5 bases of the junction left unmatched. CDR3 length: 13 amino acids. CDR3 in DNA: TGTGCCAGCAGTCTAGGGGGCGGAACTGAAGCTTTCTTT. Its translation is CASSLGGGTEAFF.

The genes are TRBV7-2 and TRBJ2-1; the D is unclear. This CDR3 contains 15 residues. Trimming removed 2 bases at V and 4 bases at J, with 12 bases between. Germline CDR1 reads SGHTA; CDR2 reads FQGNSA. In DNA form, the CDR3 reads TGTGCCAGCAGCTTATTGGTCGGCAGGTACAATGAGCAGTTCTTC. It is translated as CASSLLVGRYNEQFF.